This T cell receptor beta chain was captured by sequencing in a study of blood T cells in healthy people across ages. Study-level points and caveats: Higher diversity and more naive CD4+ cells were features of long-lived donors, compared to aged donors.

A second PCR of 7 to 11 cycles used a sample-barcoded 5' primer and a J-beta primer mix. TCRdb processed the 5' RACE reads anew with MiXCR; each CDR3 protein has one entry. This sample yields 710,000 or so distinct CDR3 sequences, of which about 30% are seen a single time; 15% to 19% belongs to the top ten. This clonotype was observed at least ten times. Its matching antigen is unknown. Germline values: CDR1 SGHRS, CDR2 YFSETQ. CDR3 size: 13 residues. V was cut by 1 base and J by 6 bases, with 10 bases left in between. Material: blood. This clonotype was sampled from a woman older than 75 in good health. The chain combines TRBV5-1 with TRBJ1-2, with D maybe TRBD1 (5 bases). Here the CDR3 reads CASSLRGPDGYTF. Here the CDR3 DNA reads TGCGCCAGCAGCTTGAGGGGACCCGATGGCTACACCTTC.